Listed below are T cell receptor beta chains from one sample, sequenced in a study of OX40 agonist ivuxolimab in advanced cancers. TCRdb's table, derived via immunoSEQ multiplex PCR, lists solely in-frame clones and lacks some. The table has some 46,000 clones, roughly 85% seen once. The source was CD4+ or CD8+ T cells sorted from blood, collected in a trial of the OX40 agonist ivuxolimab. The receptor set was obtained from an adult with an advanced solid tumor such as melanoma, head and neck, liver or kidney cancer. Each CDR3 is given with its conserved first and last residue. Each record gives: V gene, J gene, D gene, clone size, CDR3 DNA, CDR3 protein. A D gene is named only where the DNA matches it firmly. Clone size is shown for a subset of rows, as once, few, many or a class of expanded clone.

V: TRBV10-2
J: TRBJ2-3
D: TRBD2
size: NA
DNA: TGCGCCAGCAGTCTCACTAGCGGGAGGGACACAGATACGCAGTATTTT
CDR3: CASSLTSGRDTDTQYF

V: TRBV7-2
J: TRBJ2-1
D: TRBD2
size: NA
DNA: TGTGCCAGCCGCCAAGGACTAGCGGGAGGCCCGAGACCGTACAATGAGCAGTTCTTC
CDR3: CASRQGLAGGPRPYNEQFF

V: TRBV4-1
J: TRBJ2-1
D: TRBD2
size: NA
DNA: TGCGCCAGCAGCCAAGTCCATTCGATGAAGGGACTAGCCCCCGGACGATACAATGAGCAGTTCTTC
CDR3: CASSQVHSMKGLAPGRYNEQFF

V: TRBV5-6
J: TRBJ1-5
D: NA
size: NA
DNA: TGTGCCAGCAGCTTGAGAGGTGGGAAGGGGCCCCAGCATTTT
CDR3: CASSLRGGKGPQHF

V: TRBV28
J: TRBJ1-1
D: NA
size: NA
DNA: TGTGCCAGCAGCCCAGGTAGTCCGAACACTGAAGCTTTCTTT
CDR3: CASSPGSPNTEAFF

V: TRBV11-2
J: TRBJ2-3
D: TRBD2
size: NA
DNA: TGTGCCAGCAGCCCCCTAGCGGGAGGGCCCACAGATACGCAGTATTTT
CDR3: CASSPLAGGPTDTQYF

V: TRBV6-6
J: TRBJ2-2
D: NA
size: NA
DNA: TGTGCCAGCAGTTACTCGAGGGTCCTGCACGGGGAGCTGTTTTTT
CDR3: CASSYSRVLHGELFF

V: TRBV29-1
J: TRBJ1-2
D: NA
size: NA
DNA: TGCAGCGTTGTCGGTTCGGGAGTTCCCTCGAATCCCTACTATGGCTACACCTTC
CDR3: CSVVGSGVPSNPYYGYTF

V: TRBV6-5
J: TRBJ2-3
D: TRBD1
size: NA
DNA: TGTGCCAGCAGACTGGACAGGGCTAGCACAGATACGCAGTATTTT
CDR3: CASRLDRASTDTQYF

V: TRBV28
J: TRBJ2-7
D: NA
size: NA
DNA: TGTGCCAGCAGTATTCGGAGTTACGAGCAGTACTTC
CDR3: CASSIRSYEQYF

V: TRBV10-3
J: TRBJ2-3
D: NA
size: once
DNA: TGTGCCACCCGCATCAGGGCCACAGATACGCAGTATTTT
CDR3: CATRIRATDTQYF

V: TRBV30
J: TRBJ1-1
D: NA
size: medium-sized
DNA: TGTGCCTGGAGGGAATACAGAAATATTCCGGAAGCTTTCTTT
CDR3: CAWREYRNIPEAFF

V: TRBV28
J: TRBJ1-4
D: NA
size: NA
DNA: TGTGCCAGCAGGGTTTTTAATGAAAAACTGTTTTTT
CDR3: CASRVFNEKLFF

V: TRBV7-8
J: TRBJ2-5
D: TRBD2
size: NA
DNA: TGTGCCAGCAGCTTAGGCGGGAGTGGTAGGGAGACCCAGTACTTC
CDR3: CASSLGGSGRETQYF

V: TRBV5-1
J: TRBJ2-1
D: NA
size: once
DNA: TGCGCCAGCAGCTTGTCTGGGGTTACCTACAATGAGCAGTTCTTC
CDR3: CASSLSGVTYNEQFF

V: TRBV7-3
J: TRBJ2-7
D: TRBD1
size: NA
DNA: TGTGCCAGCAGCCAGGACAGGTTTGAGCAGTACTTC
CDR3: CASSQDRFEQYF

V: TRBV5-1
J: TRBJ2-2
D: TRBD1
size: NA
DNA: TGCGCCAGCAGCTGGAGAGGGACAGGGGGCGCCGGGCTGTTTTTT
CDR3: CASSWRGTGGAGLFF

V: TRBV5-1
J: TRBJ1-3
D: NA
size: NA
DNA: TGCGCCAGCAGCTCATCCGGGGGCACCATATATTTT
CDR3: CASSSSGGTIYF

V: TRBV18
J: TRBJ1-2
D: NA
size: once
DNA: TGTGCCAGCTCACCCGGACAGAACTATGGCTACACCTTC
CDR3: CASSPGQNYGYTF

V: TRBV21-1
J: TRBJ2-7
D: NA
size: NA
DNA: TGTGCCAGCAGCCCCCTACACGTGTTAGACGAGCAGTACTTC
CDR3: CASSPLHVLDEQYF

V: TRBV4-1
J: TRBJ1-5
D: TRBD1
size: NA
DNA: TGCGCCAGCAGTCTACAGGGGACCAGTAATCAGCCCCAGCATTTT
CDR3: CASSLQGTSNQPQHF

V: TRBV5-1
J: TRBJ2-5
D: NA
size: NA
DNA: TGCGCCAGCAGCGGAGGACAGAACCAAGAGACCCAGTACTTC
CDR3: CASSGGQNQETQYF

V: TRBV10-1
J: TRBJ2-7
D: TRBD1
size: NA
DNA: TGCGCCAGCAGTGAGTCCGGGACAGGGGGTCGCGGGGGGCAGTACTTC
CDR3: CASSESGTGGRGGQYF

V: TRBV28
J: TRBJ1-5
D: NA
size: NA
DNA: TGTGCCAGCGGCCCAGCGCCCCAGCATTTT
CDR3: CASGPAPQHF

V: TRBV28
J: TRBJ2-7
D: NA
size: NA
DNA: TGTGCCAGCAGTCCCCCCCAGGGCACTATCTACGAGCAGTACTTC
CDR3: CASSPPQGTIYEQYF

V: TRBV15
J: TRBJ2-6
D: TRBD2
size: NA
DNA: TGTGCCACCAGCAGAACTCTCCCGGGGGGACTATCTGGGGCCAACGTCCTGACTTTC
CDR3: CATSRTLPGGLSGANVLTF

V: TRBV19
J: TRBJ1-4
D: NA
size: NA
DNA: TGTGCCAGTAGTACCAGCGGGAGGGGTAATGAAAAACTGTTTTTT
CDR3: CASSTSGRGNEKLFF

V: TRBV19
J: TRBJ2-4
D: TRBD1
size: NA
DNA: TGTGCCAGTAGTGGCTGGACAGGGGCCAAAAACATTCAGTACTTC
CDR3: CASSGWTGAKNIQYF

V: TRBV6-4
J: TRBJ2-6
D: TRBD1
size: NA
DNA: TGTGCCAGCAGTCTCGACAGGGATGGGGCCAACGTCCTGACTTTC
CDR3: CASSLDRDGANVLTF

V: TRBV6-4
J: TRBJ1-1
D: NA
size: NA
DNA: TGTGCCAGCAGTGACCTGGAGAACACTGAAGCTTTCTTT
CDR3: CASSDLENTEAFF

V: TRBV6-5
J: TRBJ2-3
D: NA
size: NA
DNA: TGTGCCAGCAGGTCTCGAACAGATACGCAGTATTTT
CDR3: CASRSRTDTQYF

V: TRBV11-2
J: TRBJ2-7
D: TRBD2
size: NA
DNA: TGTGCCAGCAGCTCGCGACTAGCGGGGTCCTACGAGCAGTACTTC
CDR3: CASSSRLAGSYEQYF

V: TRBV21-1
J: TRBJ1-1
D: NA
size: NA
DNA: TGTGCCAGCAGCAAAGCCCGGGACAGGAAGAACACTGAAGCTTTCTTT
CDR3: CASSKARDRKNTEAFF

V: TRBV11-2
J: TRBJ2-7
D: NA
size: NA
DNA: TGTGCCAGCAGCCTACCCTGGACAGCCTACGAGCAGTACTTC
CDR3: CASSLPWTAYEQYF

V: TRBV19
J: TRBJ1-6
D: NA
size: NA
DNA: TGTGCCAGTAGTAGTAGCTCCTATAATTCACCCCTCCACTTT
CDR3: CASSSSSYNSPLHF

V: TRBV7-3
J: TRBJ2-7
D: NA
size: NA
DNA: TGTGCCAGCAGCCGTCGCAACCCCGGGGAGCAGTACTTC
CDR3: CASSRRNPGEQYF

V: TRBV19
J: TRBJ1-6
D: NA
size: NA
DNA: TGTGCCAGTAACTATCAGGGAAGTAATTCACCCCTCCACTTT
CDR3: CASNYQGSNSPLHF

V: TRBV2
J: TRBJ2-7
D: TRBD2
size: once
DNA: TGTGCCAGCAGTACCGGGACTAGCGACTACGAGCAGTACTTC
CDR3: CASSTGTSDYEQYF